This T cell receptor (beta chain) appears in the sequencing data of a study of T cell responses to AZD1222 COVID-19 vaccine. V lost 2 bases and J 5 bases, leaving 9 bases between the germline ends. Germline-derived CDR1 and CDR2 are MNHEY and SVGAGI. This CDR3 has 13 amino acids. The assay was immunoSEQ multiplex PCR, and TCRdb's table has in-frame clones only and misses some. The sample holds 150,000 to 200,000 clones, roughly 93% seen once. The receptor comes from an adult in good health. Specimen: peripheral blood, collected on day 0 of AZD1222 vaccination. V and J are TRBV6-5 and TRBJ1-2; D might be TRBD1 (5 bases). This CDR3 is CASSYVQEYGYTF. CDR3 sequence (DNA): TGTGCCAGCAGTTACGTACAGGAGTATGGCTACACCTTC.